These 28 T cell receptor beta chains share one sample of origin, sequenced in a study of shared clonotypes between healthy human individuals. CD45RO-negative, CCR7-selected cells formed the naive CD8 fraction, which excluded terminally differentiated effector memory CD45RA+ cells. Sequenced by immunoSEQ multiplex PCR; TCRdb stores in-frame clones only, minus some. The sample contains around 600,000 clones, roughly 98% of which appear only once. What was sequenced was naive CD8+ T cells sorted from blood. These receptor sequences come from a man younger than 40 in good health.

The rearrangement joins TRBV29-1 to TRBJ2-3; no clear D gene. CDR3 size: 13 residues. Germline CDR1 is SQVTM and CDR2 is ANQGSEA. V was pared by 7 bases and J by 0 bases, with 11 bases between. The DNA of the CDR3 is TGCAGCGCCCCCATGACTAGCACAGATACGCAGTATTTT. Protein: CSAPMTSTDTQYF.

About this clone: The same CDR3 can be traced to other DNA sequences in this sample. The chain joins TRBV9 to TRBJ2-3; D remains ambiguous. This CDR3 spans 12 amino acids. Germline values: CDR1 SGDLS, CDR2 YYNGEE. The V and J ends lost 2 bases and 4 bases respectively, with 5 bases between them. CDR3 sequence (DNA): TGTGCCAGCAGCGTTGGGGCAGATACGCAGTATTTT. This encodes CASSVGADTQYF. Full variable domain (outside the CDR3, taken from reference TRBV9 and TRBJ2-3): DSGVTQTPKHLITATGQRVTLRCSPRSGDLSVYWYQQSLDQGLQFLIQYYNGEERAKGNILERFSAQQFPDLHSELNLSSLELGDSALYFCASSVGADTQYFGPGTRLTVL.

This clone has just one count. J is TRBJ2-7 and V is TRBV7-9; 11 bases fit TRBD2. J was trimmed by 3 bases and V by 3 bases; bases with no gene match: 1. CDR3 length: 14 amino acids. Germline CDR1 is SEHNR and CDR2 is FQNEAQ (reference sequence). The CDR3 region is CASSFTSGSYEQYF. DNA for the CDR3: TGTGCCAGCAGCTTTACTAGCGGGAGCTACGAGCAGTACTTC. Supplemented by reference TRBV7-9 and TRBJ2-7, the full variable domain reads DTGVSQNPRHKITKRGQNVTFRCDPISEHNRLYWYRQTLGQGPEFLTYFQNEAQLEKSRLLSDRFSAERPKGSFSTLEIQRTEQGDSAMYLCASSFTSGSYEQYFGPGTRLTVT.

The count of this clone is one. The V and J genes are TRBV5-4 and TRBJ2-5; D uncertain. The CDR3 contains 13 residues. V was clipped by 0 bases and J by 3 bases, with 6 bases between them. Germline V gene lookup returns CDR1 SGHNT and CDR2 YYREEE (reference sequence). The CDR3 bases are TGTGCCAGCAGCTTGGCTCTCGAAGAGACCCAGTACTTC. It specifies CASSLALEETQYF.

The V gene is TRBV10-3, the J gene TRBJ2-1, with TRBD1 matching over 12 bases. Germline trimming cut 4 bases from V and 7 bases from J; bases unmatched to any gene: 8. The germline V gene has CDR1 ENHRY and CDR2 SYGVKD. The CDR3 has 16 residues. The CDR3 reads CAISGNRDRGQNEQFF. The CDR3 bases are TGTGCCATCAGTGGAAACCGGGACAGGGGGCAAAATGAGCAGTTCTTC.

This chain joins TRBV6-4 and TRBJ2-1; 10 bases line up with TRBD2. CDR1 is MRHNA, CDR2 SNTAGT, per germline. The CDR3 is 16 residues long. V dropped 3 bases and J dropped 10; count of bases not matched to a gene: 12. The CDR3 DNA is TGTGCCAGCAGTGATAATGGCCTAGCGGGAGCACAGGAGCAGTTCTTC. This gives the protein CASSDNGLAGAQEQFF.

This sequence joins TRBV10-2 and TRBJ2-7; no reliable D call. The germline CDR1 and CDR2 sequences are WSHSY and SAAADI. CDR3 length: 14 residues. Deletions cut 0 bases from V and 4 bases from J, with 10 bases between. CDR3 sequence: CASSESRQLYEQYF. The CDR3 DNA is TGCGCCAGCAGTGAGTCGAGACAACTTTACGAGCAGTACTTC.

This chain joins TRBV7-9 and TRBJ1-1; no definite D call. Per germline, CDR1 SEHNR and CDR2 FQNEAQ (reference sequence). Deletions cut 7 bases from V and 0 bases from J, with 15 bases between. The CDR3 contains 15 residues. CDR3 sequence (DNA): TGTGCCAGCACCCACCTTCGAGGGATGAACACTGAAGCTTTCTTT. Protein sequence: CASTHLRGMNTEAFF.

V usage is TRBV9 and J usage is TRBJ2-6; 7 bases line up with TRBD1. The CDR3 spans 15 residues. The V and J ends lost 5 bases and 4 bases, in that order; junction bases with no gene match: 6. Germline lookup yields CDR1 SGDLS and CDR2 YYNGEE. The CDR3 nucleotides read TGTGCCAGCAGTCAGACAGGGCAAGGGGCCAACGTCCTGACTTTC. Protein sequence: CASSQTGQGANVLTF.

This clone was seen a single time. This chain joins TRBV27 and TRBJ2-1, with D tentatively TRBD1 (6 bases). The CDR3 consists of 13 residues. Trimming shortened V by 6 bases and J by 4 bases, and 10 bases separated the two germline ends. Germline lookup yields CDR1 MNHEY and CDR2 SMNVEV (reference sequence). The CDR3 sequence is CASRATGYNEQFF. DNA for the CDR3: TGTGCCAGCAGGGCGACAGGATACAATGAGCAGTTCTTC.

The chain employs TRBV18 and TRBJ2-1, with 9 bases that match TRBD1. Germline loops: CDR1 KGHSH, CDR2 LQKENI. The CDR3 is 16 amino acids. V shed 2 bases, J shed 3 bases, and the junction held 5 bases outside the gene matches. The CDR3 spells CASSPTGTGYYNEQFF. The CDR3 DNA follows: TGTGCCAGCTCACCAACCGGGACAGGGTACTACAATGAGCAGTTCTTC.

The genes are TRBV7-9 and TRBJ2-7; possibly TRBD1 for D (5 bases). V lost 2 bases and J lost 0, with 11 bases in between. This CDR3 is 15 amino acids long. CDR1 and CDR2 from the germline V gene are SEHNR and FQNEAQ (reference sequence). The CDR3 region is CASSLPTGSSYEQYF. CDR3 in DNA: TGTGCCAGCAGCTTACCCACAGGTAGCTCCTACGAGCAGTACTTC.

This chain links TRBV5-4 with TRBJ1-1; D gene unclear. The CDR3 runs 13 residues. Germline V gene data show CDR1 as SGHNT and CDR2 as YYREEE (reference sequence). Trimming took 5 bases from V and 4 from J, leaving 12 bases between them. The CDR3 bases are TGTGCCAGCAGTACCTACTTGATCACTGAAGCTTTCTTT. Translation gives CASSTYLITEAFF.

The rearrangement uses TRBV5-5 and TRBJ1-3; D is undetermined. There are 15 residues in the CDR3. Trimming stripped 4 bases from V and 4 bases from J, with 15 bases between. Germline CDR1 SGHKS, CDR2 YYEKEE (reference sequence). CDR3 amino acids: CASSPFEGIGNTIYF. CDR3 nucleotides: TGTGCCAGCAGCCCCTTTGAGGGCATAGGAAACACCATATATTTT.

CDR3 region: CASSQSVGTGGGEQFF. Written as DNA, the CDR3 is TGCGCCAGCAGCCAATCTGTTGGGACAGGGGGTGGTGAGCAGTTCTTC. V usage is TRBV4-1 and J usage is TRBJ2-1; the match to TRBD1 covers 11 bases. V gave up 2 bases and J gave up 9 bases; unmatched junction bases: 9. Germline V gene sequence: CDR1 MGHRA, CDR2 YSYEKL. The CDR3 has 16 amino acids.

This chain uses TRBV28 with TRBJ1-1; 7 bases fit TRBD1. J lost 5 bases, V lost 2 bases, and 14 bases had no gene match. The germline V gene has CDR1 MDHEN and CDR2 SYDVKM. The CDR3 has 17 residues. The CDR3 loop reads CASSLDEGTARRTEAFF. The DNA of the CDR3 is TGTGCCAGCAGTTTAGACGAGGGGACAGCCCGGAGAACTGAAGCTTTCTTT.

The chain employs TRBV28 and TRBJ2-7; perhaps TRBD1 as D (6 bases). Looked up from germline, CDR1 is MDHEN and CDR2 is SYDVKM. The CDR3 extends over 14 amino acids. V lost 3 bases to trimming and J lost 0 bases, with 9 bases between them. CDR3 in DNA: TGTGCCAGCAGTTTCAGGGGCCACTCCTACGAGCAGTACTTC. Translating gives CASSFRGHSYEQYF.

The rearrangement links TRBV7-9 to TRBJ2-4, with 7 bases identical to TRBD2. The CDR3 consists of 16 residues. Germline CDR1 and CDR2: SEHNR and FQNEAQ (reference sequence). The trim removed 5 bases at V and 0 bases at J, leaving 7 bases unmatched. The CDR3 spells CASSVGLGLAKNIQYF. As DNA, the CDR3 is TGTGCCAGCAGCGTAGGACTAGGCCTAGCCAAAAACATTCAGTACTTC.

This chain joins TRBV7-2 and TRBJ2-5; either TRBD1 or TRBD2 may supply D (5 bases each). This CDR3 contains 15 residues. Trimming left V 5 bases short and J 2 bases short, with 15 bases between. Germline values: CDR1 SGHTA, CDR2 FQGNSA. CDR3 bases: TGTGCCAGCAGCCCACCTTCGGGACGTCAAGAGACCCAGTACTTC. Amino acid sequence: CASSPPSGRQETQYF.

V usage is TRBV5-5 and J usage is TRBJ2-7, with D maybe TRBD1 (5 bases). The CDR3 has 13 amino acids. V was shortened by 0 bases and J by 4 bases, with 8 bases between the two germline ends. The germline CDR1 and CDR2 sequences are SGHKS and YYEKEE (reference sequence). CDR3 nucleotide sequence: TGTGCCAGCAGCTTGGAAGCAGGGTACGAGCAGTACTTC. Amino acids: CASSLEAGYEQYF.

The chain carries TRBV6-1 and TRBJ2-3; 12 bases fit TRBD2. CDR1 and CDR2 from the germline V gene are MNHNS and SASEGT. V dropped 4 bases and J dropped 1; count of bases not matched to a gene: 6. This CDR3 region has 17 residues. The CDR3 here is CASSASGRGKGTDTQYF. The CDR3 DNA reads as TGTGCCAGCAGTGCTAGCGGGAGGGGAAAGGGCACAGATACGCAGTATTTT.

The V call is TRBV5-6, the J call TRBJ2-7; 9 nucleotides line up with TRBD1. V lost 1 base, J lost 0 bases, and 11 bases stayed unmatched. This CDR3 region has 18 residues. CDR1 is SGHDT, CDR2 YYEEEE, per germline. CDR3 coding DNA: TGTGCCAGCAGCTTGTTGGACAGGGGCGCATCTTCCTCCTACGAGCAGTACTTC. This sequence encodes CASSLLDRGASSSYEQYF.

This CDR3 reads CASSLEGTGFQETQYF. The DNA of the CDR3 is TGTGCCAGCAGTTTAGAGGGGACAGGGTTCCAAGAGACCCAGTACTTC. This chain links TRBV28 with TRBJ2-5; 9 positions match TRBD1. This CDR3 region has 16 residues. CDR1 is MDHEN, CDR2 SYDVKM, per germline. After removal of 2 bases from V and 1 base from J, the junction contained 5 bases not matched to a gene. Using reference TRBV28 and TRBJ2-5 for the parts outside the CDR3, the full variable domain is DVKVTQSSRYLVKRTGEKVFLECVQDMDHENMFWYRQDPGLGLRLIYFSYDVKMKEKGDIPEGYSVSREKKERFSLILESASTNQTSMYLCASSLEGTGFQETQYFGPGTRLLVL.

This sequence joins TRBV27 and TRBJ2-1; tentatively, D is TRBD2 (6 bases). The ends were cut back, 4 bases at V and 4 bases at J, with 8 bases in the middle. The CDR3 loop spans 13 amino acids. Germline-derived CDR1 and CDR2 are MNHEY and SMNVEV (reference sequence). The CDR3 here is CASSSGTYNEQFF. The CDR3 nucleotides read TGTGCCAGCAGTTCCGGGACTTACAATGAGCAGTTCTTC.

The gene calls are TRBV9 and TRBJ1-3; D is possibly TRBD1 (5 bases). This CDR3 comprises 14 residues. Germline assignment: CDR1 SGDLS and CDR2 YYNGEE. Trimming left V 1 base short and J 4 bases short, with 9 bases between. CDR3 sequence: CASSVRGDGNTIYF. The CDR3 bases are TGTGCCAGCAGCGTACGGGGGGACGGAAACACCATATATTTT.

V is TRBV2 and J is TRBJ2-2; TRBD2 matches at 13 bases. Germline loops: CDR1 SNHLY, CDR2 FYNNEI. This CDR3 is built from 16 residues. J gave up 1 base and V 6 bases, and 2 bases lay outside the gene matches. For the CDR3, the DNA is TGTGCCAGCAGGGGACTAGCGGGGAAGAACACCGGGGAGCTGTTTTTT. Protein product: CASRGLAGKNTGELFF.

The genes are TRBV7-8 and TRBJ1-4, with TRBD1 identical over 7 bases. Germline values: CDR1 SGHVS, CDR2 FQNEAQ. This CDR3 region has 12 residues. J lost 6 bases, V lost 11 bases, and 6 bases had no gene match. The CDR3 loop reads CASGGRDEKLFF. The CDR3 DNA is TGTGCCTCAGGGGGACGTGATGAAAAACTGTTTTTT.

The CDR3 sequence is CASSNSNQPQHF. CDR3 sequence (DNA): TGTGCCAGCAGTAACAGCAATCAGCCCCAGCATTTT. This rearrangement joins TRBV7-9 to TRBJ1-5; D ambiguous. Deletions cut 6 bases from V and 1 base from J, with 4 bases between. Per germline, CDR1 SEHNR and CDR2 FQNEAQ (reference sequence). The CDR3 sequence is 12 residues long.